This T cell receptor (beta chain) emerged from a study of T-cell memory formation after mild COVID-19. Study-wide background: The TCR clusters were mostly specific to one donor.

The sample holds a few counts of this clonotype. Its antigen is still unknown. Study-wide results and caveats: Among clones contracting day 15 to 85, CD4/CD8 was balanced, whereas later expanders leaned CD4+. Researchers found some responding clones in pre-infection memory, a sign that cross-reactive memory joined.

TCRdb reprocessed the 5' RACE reads via MiXCR and lists one record per CDR3 protein. The top ten hold 20% to 25% of the sample, which has more than 150,000 distinct CDR3 sequences, around 21% seen once. This receptor was obtained from an adult woman who had mild COVID-19 (a few samples of this study predate the infection). Cell type and time point are not known. Sequenced sample: PBMCs or a T cell subset sorted from them (not recorded which).

This CDR3 is CASSPRGLAGDGEQFF. CDR3 nucleotide sequence: TGTGCCAGCAGCCCGCGGGGACTAGCGGGAGACGGTGAGCAGTTCTTC. The genes are TRBV14 and TRBJ2-1; 14 nucleotides align to TRBD2. Germline V gene sequence: CDR1 SGHDN, CDR2 FVKESK. Unmatched junction bases numbered 8, after V lost 4 bases and J lost 9 bases. This CDR3 is 16 amino acids long.